This T cell receptor beta chain came from a study of blood T cell repertoires in COVID-19. Study-wide context: The origin of the acute and convalescent COVID-19 samples was the United States, Italy and Spain. The cDNA or gDNA used as material had been derived from T cells, B-cell-depleted T cells, or PBMCs.

This clone is medium-sized by share. Methods used by the authors: Researchers report that nucleated cell counts were estimated from reference gene primer amplification. The assay was immunoSEQ multiplex PCR, and TCRdb's table has in-frame clones only and misses some. The V and J calls and clone size come from that table; D and trimming were worked out from the DNA. The table records about 35,000 clones, around 85% of them present only once. This clonotype originated in a man in his 60s with active or convalescent COVID-19. Sequencing was done on a sample of peripheral blood.

The CDR3 here is CASSQGAWEKLFF. The CDR3 DNA is TGTGCCAGCAGCCAGGGGGCGTGGGAAAAACTGTTTTTT. The rearrangement joins TRBV11-3 to TRBJ1-4; 8 bases are a match to TRBD1. This CDR3 region has 13 residues. CDR1 is SGHNT, CDR2 YENEEA, per germline. V dropped 5 bases and J dropped 8; count of bases not matched to a gene: 4. The full variable domain, its missing parts supplied by reference TRBV11-3 and TRBJ1-4, is EAGVVQSPRYKIIEKKQPVAFWCNPISGHNTLYWYLQNLGQGPELLIRYENEEAVDDSQLPKDRFSAERLKGVDSTLKIQPAELGDSAVYLCASSQGAWEKLFFGSGTQLSVL.